This TCR beta chain emerged from a study of T cells in Graves' hyperthyroidism and ophthalmopathy. The CDR3 runs to 15 residues. Germline loops: CDR1 SGHRS, CDR2 YFSETQ. The J segment lost 6 bases and the V segment lost 4 bases, leaving 11 bases of the junction unmatched. Every diagnosis used clinical symptoms, serum thyroxine and TRAb, thyroid ultrasound and orbital computed tomography. RNA transcripts gave rise to amplified TCR beta CDR3 regions. During a first-round RT-PCR of the TCR CDR3, the HTBI primer set was used. MiXCR, run by TCRdb on the multiplex PCR reads, gives a single entry per CDR3 protein. The data contain approximately 640,000 distinct CDR3 sequences, around 15% of them singletons.

Source material: blood. This receptor was obtained from a woman between 25 and 40 years old with Graves' hyperthyroidism. The chain combines TRBV5-1 with TRBJ2-3; 7 nucleotides match TRBD2. The DNA of the CDR3 is TGCGCCAGCAGCCCAACGGCTAGCGGTGGGGATACGCAGTATTTT. Amino acid sequence: CASSPTASGGDTQYF.